Following are 16 T cell receptor beta chains from one sample sequenced in a study of cytomegalovirus exposure and HLA in healthy donors. 13 Jbeta primers and 60 Vbeta primers were used for the PCR. Assay used: immunoSEQ multiplex PCR; TCRdb lists only in-frame clones, some missing. The data hold roughly 120,000 clones, with roughly 80% observed a single time. The sample taken for sequencing was PBMCs. The receptors shown here come from a woman between 40 and 55 years old in good health and CMV-seronegative.

J is TRBJ2-7 and V is TRBV6-6; 8 positions match TRBD1. Losses at the gene ends were 2 bases for V and 13 bases for J; bases not matched to a gene: 10. In germline, CDR1 is MNHNY, CDR2 SVGAGI (reference sequence). This CDR3 has 13 residues. The CDR3 protein is CASSYQGTGPQYF. CDR3 nucleotide sequence: TGTGCCAGCAGTTACCAGGGGACAGGCCCTCAATACTTC.

As DNA, the CDR3 is TGTGCCAGCAGCGCAACCGGGACAGGTCTGAGGGGCTACACCTTC. Its translation: CASSATGTGLRGYTF. V and J are TRBV9 and TRBJ1-2; 8 bases fit TRBD1. This CDR3 contains 15 residues. Losses at the gene ends were 3 bases for V and 8 bases for J; bases not matched to a gene: 12. Germline V gene lookup returns CDR1 SGDLS and CDR2 YYNGEE.

The rearrangement joins TRBV10-3 to TRBJ1-6; D might be TRBD1 (6 bases). With 5 bases removed from V and 4 bases from J, the gap between germline ends came to 12 bases. The CDR3 length is 15 residues. Germline assignment: CDR1 ENHRY and CDR2 SYGVKD. CDR3 nucleotide sequence: TGTGCCATCAGTCTGAATGGACAGTATAATTCACCCCTCCACTTT. Translating gives CAISLNGQYNSPLHF.

The V call is TRBV7-9, the J call TRBJ1-1; D is undetermined. Trimming pared 1 base from V and 5 bases from J, leaving 14 bases between. Germline assignment: CDR1 SEHNR and CDR2 FQNEAQ (reference sequence). This CDR3 is built from 15 residues. CDR3 amino acids: CASSLDEGTGTEAFF. The DNA of the CDR3 is TGTGCCAGCAGCTTAGATGAGGGAACGGGGACTGAAGCTTTCTTT.

The chain links TRBV2 to TRBJ1-5, with 8 bases aligning to TRBD1. The CDR3 is 15 residues long. Germline V CDR1 and CDR2: SNHLY, FYNNEI. Trimming removed 6 bases from V and 3 bases from J; junction bases left unmatched: 7. The CDR3: CASSRDRIINQPQHF. The CDR3 DNA follows: TGTGCCAGCAGCAGGGACAGGATAATCAATCAGCCCCAGCATTTT.

The chain recombines TRBV19 with TRBJ2-3; D gene unclear. Germline CDR1 reads LNHDA; CDR2 reads SQIVND (reference sequence). Trimming stripped 3 bases from V and 4 bases from J, with 8 bases between. CDR3 length: 13 amino acids. This CDR3 reads CASSITGADTQYF. The CDR3, as DNA: TGTGCCAGTAGTATTACTGGAGCAGATACGCAGTATTTT.

The genes are TRBV28 and TRBJ1-1; D not certain. This CDR3 has 13 amino acids. V shed 2 bases and J shed 2 bases, with 6 bases lying between them. Germline V lookup: CDR1 MDHEN, CDR2 SYDVKM. The CDR3 bases are TGTGCCAGCAGTTTAGTCAGTAACACTGAAGCTTTCTTT. Translating it yields CASSLVSNTEAFF.

This clone was found a few times. The genes are TRBV14 and TRBJ2-1, with no clear D. V was cut by 1 base and J by 8 bases, with 6 bases left in between. This CDR3 is built from 12 residues. The germline CDR1 and CDR2 sequences are SGHDN and FVKESK. CDR3 protein: CASSQGRYEQFF. CDR3 sequence (DNA): TGTGCCAGCAGCCAAGGTCGGTATGAGCAGTTCTTC.

The chain has TRBV7-9 and TRBJ2-1, with 10 bases lining up with TRBD2. Trimming at V came to 5 bases and at J to 3 bases, leaving 4 bases not matched to a gene. The length of the CDR3 is 15 residues. Germline CDR1 SEHNR, CDR2 FQNEAQ (reference sequence). The CDR3 bases are TGTGCCAGCAGCATCGGGACTAGCGTCTACAATGAGCAGTTCTTC. This sequence encodes CASSIGTSVYNEQFF.

This sequence joins TRBV27 and TRBJ2-6, with 8 bases aligning to TRBD2. Germline values: CDR1 MNHEY, CDR2 SMNVEV (reference sequence). Germline trimming cut 6 bases from V and 0 bases from J; bases unmatched to any gene: 10. The CDR3 is made up of 18 amino acids. The CDR3 protein is CASRSLGGGSSGANVLTF. CDR3 bases: TGTGCCAGCAGGTCCCTCGGGGGGGGGAGCTCTGGGGCCAACGTCCTGACTTTC. The whole variable domain, remainder taken from reference TRBV27 and TRBJ2-6, is EAQVTQNPRYLITVTGKKLTVTCSQNMNHEYMSWYRQDPGLGLRQIYYSMNVEVTDKGDVPEGYKVSRKEKRNFPLILESPSPNQTSLYFCASRSLGGGSSGANVLTFGAGSRLTVL.

This clone was seen only a few times. The chain has TRBV5-1 and TRBJ2-1; D might be TRBD2 (6 bases). Trimming took off 6 bases at V and 9 bases at J, with 19 bases between the two ends. Looked up from germline, CDR1 is SGHRS and CDR2 is YFSETQ. The CDR3 extends over 14 amino acids. The CDR3 loop reads CASTHGTLRGEQFF. As DNA, the CDR3 is TGCGCCAGCACGCACGGGACTTTGAGGGGTGAGCAGTTCTTC.

The chain has TRBV28 and TRBJ2-3, with a possible D match to TRBD2 (5 bases). Germline V lookup: CDR1 MDHEN, CDR2 SYDVKM. V was trimmed by 5 bases and J by 1 base, leaving 16 bases between them. The CDR3 is made up of 16 amino acids. As DNA, the CDR3 is TGTGCCAGCAGTCCCACTGAGTTAGCGCGCACAGATACGCAGTATTTT. It yields the protein CASSPTELARTDTQYF.

To note about this clone: The same CDR3 also results from other DNA sequences found in this sample. This CDR3 reads CASSSGETQYF. DNA for the CDR3: TGTGCCAGTAGTTCCGGAGAGACCCAGTACTTC. The chain uses TRBV19 and TRBJ2-5; D unclear. CDR1 and CDR2 from the germline V gene are LNHDA and SQIVND (reference sequence). The CDR3 loop spans 11 amino acids. V was cut by 5 bases and J by 4 bases, with 5 bases left in between.

CDR3 sequence reads: CASTPPRGGQDYNEQFF. The CDR3 nucleotides are TGTGCCAGCACCCCCCCCCGCGGGGGACAAGACTACAATGAGCAGTTCTTC. V is TRBV2 and J is TRBJ2-1; maybe TRBD2 (7 bases). This CDR3 has 17 residues. V lost 7 bases and J lost 3, with 22 bases in between. Germline CDR1 and CDR2: SNHLY and FYNNEI.

This chain connects TRBV7-6 to TRBJ2-3, with D perhaps matching TRBD2 (6 bases). This CDR3 contains 16 residues. Between the trimmed V and J ends, which lost 3 bases and 4 bases, there was a span of 17 bases. From germline, CDR1 is SGHVS and CDR2 FNYEAQ. The CDR3, as DNA: TGTGCCAGCAGCTTGTTTTCGGGAGCTCCTGCAGATACGCAGTATTTT. Translation gives CASSLFSGAPADTQYF.

In this sample, this clone turned up a few times. The chain uses TRBV6-5 and TRBJ2-7, with D possibly being TRBD2 (6 bases). Germline V lookup: CDR1 MNHEY, CDR2 SVGAGI. The CDR3 is made up of 15 amino acids. V was trimmed by 5 bases and J by 4 bases, leaving 18 bases between them. This CDR3 is CASSNGVAEGYEQYF. The CDR3 DNA is TGTGCCAGCAGTAACGGCGTAGCGGAGGGATACGAGCAGTACTTC.